In its sample, the clone carrying this TCR beta chain was seen many times. These data are taken from a study of Graves' ophthalmopathy and Graves' hyperthyroidism. CDR1 is SGHTA and CDR2 is FQGNSA in the germline V gene. CDR3 length: 14 amino acids. The V gene lost 1 base and the J gene lost 1 base, with 8 bases spanning the gap. Amplified TCR beta CDR3 regions were obtained using RNA transcripts as template. HTBI primers were used in a first-round RT-PCR, which preceded a second-round multiplex PCR. One entry per CDR3 protein results from TCRdb running MiXCR on the multiplex PCR reads. The sample includes 400,000 to 500,000 distinct CDR3 sequences, about 21% of them seen just once.

The chain is built from TRBV7-2 and TRBJ2-7; no firm D call. The sample was peripheral blood. The receptor was isolated from a woman between 18 and 29 years old with stable Graves' hyperthyroidism. CDR3 DNA sequence: TGTGCCAGCAGCTTAGAACGGCAATCCTACGAGCAGTACTTC. Residues: CASSLERQSYEQYF.